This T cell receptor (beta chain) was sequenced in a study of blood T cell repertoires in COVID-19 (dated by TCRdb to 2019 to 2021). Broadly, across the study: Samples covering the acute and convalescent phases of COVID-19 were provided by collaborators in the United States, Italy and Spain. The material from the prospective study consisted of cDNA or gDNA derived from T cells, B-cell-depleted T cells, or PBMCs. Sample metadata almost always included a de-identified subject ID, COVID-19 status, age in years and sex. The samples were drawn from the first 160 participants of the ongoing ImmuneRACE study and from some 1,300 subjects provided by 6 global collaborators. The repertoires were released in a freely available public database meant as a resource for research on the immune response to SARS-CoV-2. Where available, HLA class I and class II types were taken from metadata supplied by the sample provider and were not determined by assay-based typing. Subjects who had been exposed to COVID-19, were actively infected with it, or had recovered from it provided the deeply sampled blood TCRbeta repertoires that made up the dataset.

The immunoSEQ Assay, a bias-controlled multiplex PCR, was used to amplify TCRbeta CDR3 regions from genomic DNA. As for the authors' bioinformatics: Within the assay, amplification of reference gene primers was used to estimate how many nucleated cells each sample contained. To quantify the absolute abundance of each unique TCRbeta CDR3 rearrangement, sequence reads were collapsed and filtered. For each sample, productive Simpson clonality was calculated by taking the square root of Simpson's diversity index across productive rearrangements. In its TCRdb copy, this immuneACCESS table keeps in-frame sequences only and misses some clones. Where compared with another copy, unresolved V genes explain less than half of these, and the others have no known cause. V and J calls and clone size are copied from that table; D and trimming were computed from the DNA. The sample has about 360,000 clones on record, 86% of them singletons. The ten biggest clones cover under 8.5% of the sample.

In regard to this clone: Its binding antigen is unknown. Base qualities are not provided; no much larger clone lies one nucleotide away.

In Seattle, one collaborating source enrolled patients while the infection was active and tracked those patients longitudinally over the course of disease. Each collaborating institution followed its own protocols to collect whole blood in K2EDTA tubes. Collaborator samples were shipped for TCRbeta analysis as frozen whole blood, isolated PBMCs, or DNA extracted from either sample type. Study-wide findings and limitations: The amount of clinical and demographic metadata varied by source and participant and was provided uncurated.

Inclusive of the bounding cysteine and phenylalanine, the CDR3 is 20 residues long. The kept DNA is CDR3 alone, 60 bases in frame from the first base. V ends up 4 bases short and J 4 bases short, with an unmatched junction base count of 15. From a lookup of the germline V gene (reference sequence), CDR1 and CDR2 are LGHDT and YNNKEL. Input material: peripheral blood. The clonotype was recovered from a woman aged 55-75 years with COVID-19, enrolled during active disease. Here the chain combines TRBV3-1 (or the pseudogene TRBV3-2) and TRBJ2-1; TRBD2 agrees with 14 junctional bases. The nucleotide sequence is TGTGCCAGCAGCCCTTGGACTAGCGGGGGGCTCGACCATAGGTACAATGAGCAGTTCTTC. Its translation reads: CASSPWTSGGLDHRYNEQFF.